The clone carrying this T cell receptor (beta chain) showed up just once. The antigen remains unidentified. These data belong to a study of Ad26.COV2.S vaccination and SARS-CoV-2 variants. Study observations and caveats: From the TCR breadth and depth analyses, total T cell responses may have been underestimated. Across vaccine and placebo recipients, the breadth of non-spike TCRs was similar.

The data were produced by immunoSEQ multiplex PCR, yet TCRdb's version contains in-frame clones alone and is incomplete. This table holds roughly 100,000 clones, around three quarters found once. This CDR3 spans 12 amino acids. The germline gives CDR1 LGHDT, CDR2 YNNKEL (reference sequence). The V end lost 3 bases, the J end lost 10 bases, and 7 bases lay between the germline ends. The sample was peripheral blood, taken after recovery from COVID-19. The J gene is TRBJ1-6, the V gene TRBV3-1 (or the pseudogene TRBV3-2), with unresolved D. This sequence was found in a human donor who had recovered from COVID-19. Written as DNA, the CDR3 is TGTGCCAGCAGCCAGGCAGGATCACCCCTCCACTTT. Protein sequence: CASSQAGSPLHF.